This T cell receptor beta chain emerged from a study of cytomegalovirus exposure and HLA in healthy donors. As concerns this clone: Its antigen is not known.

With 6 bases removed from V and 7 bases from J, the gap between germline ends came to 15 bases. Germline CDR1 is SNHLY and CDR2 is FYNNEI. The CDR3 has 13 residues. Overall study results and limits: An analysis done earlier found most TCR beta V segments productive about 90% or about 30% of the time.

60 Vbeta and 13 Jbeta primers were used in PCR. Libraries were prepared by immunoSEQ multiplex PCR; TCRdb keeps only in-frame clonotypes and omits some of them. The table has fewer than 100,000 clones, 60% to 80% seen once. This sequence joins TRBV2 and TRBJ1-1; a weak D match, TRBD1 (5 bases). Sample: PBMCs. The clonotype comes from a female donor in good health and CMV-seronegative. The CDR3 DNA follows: TGTGCCAGCAGGCAGGGTAGGGGACTTGAAGCTTTCTTT. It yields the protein CASRQGRGLEAFF.